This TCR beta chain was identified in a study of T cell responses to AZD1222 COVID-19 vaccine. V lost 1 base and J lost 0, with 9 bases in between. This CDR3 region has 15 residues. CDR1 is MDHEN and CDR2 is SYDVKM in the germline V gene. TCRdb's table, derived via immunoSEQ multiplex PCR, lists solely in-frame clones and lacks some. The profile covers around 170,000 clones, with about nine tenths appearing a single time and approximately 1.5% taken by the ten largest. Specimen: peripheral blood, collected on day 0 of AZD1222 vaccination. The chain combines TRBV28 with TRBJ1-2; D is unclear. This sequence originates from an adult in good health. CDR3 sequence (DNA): TGTGCCAGCAGTTTATCATGGCTGTCTAACTATGGCTACACCTTC. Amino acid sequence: CASSLSWLSNYGYTF.